This T cell receptor beta chain was profiled in a study of a mutant IDH1 vaccine in newly diagnosed glioma. Study at large: Treated patients had a mean age of about 37 years and a sex split that was around 60% male and approximately 40% female. Before enrollment, the patients had been treated with radiotherapy alone, temozolomide alone, or both together. Most of them had received both.

Broader study findings: Pseudoprogression looked unconnected to shifts in top peripheral T cell clonotypes. The study observed vaccine-induced immune responses in about 93% of patients.

Sequencing was performed with immunoSEQ multiplex PCR; in TCRdb, only in-frame clones are kept and a portion is missing. The sample contains 60,000 or so clones, about nine tenths of which appear only once. Time point meaning: week 5, during vaccination. Alongside topical imiquimod, each dose of vaccine comprised 300 ug of mutant IDH1 20-mer peptide. The germline V and J ends were trimmed by 4 bases and 0 bases, with 19 bases remaining between them. CDR3 length: 19 residues. Germline V gene lookup returns CDR1 SGHTA and CDR2 FQGNSA. This clone has a single count. Its cognate antigen is unknown. The sample consisted of PBMCs, taken from a glioma patient whose treatment included an IDH1 peptide vaccine. The chain carries TRBV7-2 and TRBJ1-6; tentative D call: TRBD1 (5 bases). This sequence originates from a middle-aged woman with glioma. The CDR3 coding sequence is TGTGCCAGCAGCTATAGCGGGGGACCACTCGGCTCCTATAATTCACCCCTCCACTTT. It encodes CASSYSGGPLGSYNSPLHF.